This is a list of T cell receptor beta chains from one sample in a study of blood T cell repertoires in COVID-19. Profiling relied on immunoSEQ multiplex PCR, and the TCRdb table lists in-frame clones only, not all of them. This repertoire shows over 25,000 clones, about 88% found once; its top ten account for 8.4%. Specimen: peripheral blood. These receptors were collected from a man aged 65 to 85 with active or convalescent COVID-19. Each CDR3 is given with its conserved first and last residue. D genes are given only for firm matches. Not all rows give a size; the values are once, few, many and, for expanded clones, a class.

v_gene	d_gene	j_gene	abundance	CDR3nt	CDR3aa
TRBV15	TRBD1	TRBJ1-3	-	TGTGCCACCAGCAGAGTATCAGGGGCAGGGGGACGTAACACCATATATTTT	CATSRVSGAGGRNTIYF
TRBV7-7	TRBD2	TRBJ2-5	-	TGTGCTAGCAGCTTAGGTGCTGGACTAGCGGGAGAAGAGACCCAGTACTTC	CASSLGAGLAGEETQYF
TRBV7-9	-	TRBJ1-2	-	TGTGCCAGCAGCCCCCCCGGAGATAACTATGGCTACACCTTC	CASSPPGDNYGYTF
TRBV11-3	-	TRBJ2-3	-	TGTGCCAGCAGCTTAGGGACTACAGATACGCAGTATTTT	CASSLGTTDTQYF
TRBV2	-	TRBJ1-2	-	TGTGCCAGCAGTCTAACAGGACCTGGCGGCTACACCTTC	CASSLTGPGGYTF
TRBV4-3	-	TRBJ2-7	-	TGCGCCAGCAGCCAAGGGGGCGGGGCAAGCTACGAGCAGTACTTC	CASSQGGGASYEQYF
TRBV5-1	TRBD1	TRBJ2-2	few	TGCGCCAGCAGCTATACTGCTCAGGGGGTCCCAAACACCGGGGAGCTGTTTTTT	CASSYTAQGVPNTGELFF
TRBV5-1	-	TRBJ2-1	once	TGCGCCAGCAAAACTCGTACTTTCTCAGCGGCCAACGGGAATGAGCAGTTCTTC	CASKTRTFSAANGNEQFF
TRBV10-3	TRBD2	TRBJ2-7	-	TGTGCCATCAGTGAGTCAGCGGGGGGGCGGGACGAGCAGTACTTC	CAISESAGGRDEQYF
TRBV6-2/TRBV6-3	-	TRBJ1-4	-	TGTGCCAGCAGTCAACCGGGACAAGGTGTTTTACCTGAAAAACTGTTTTTT	CASSQPGQGVLPEKLFF
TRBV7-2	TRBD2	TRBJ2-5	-	TGTGCCAGCAGCTTAACCCGAACGACTAGCGGGCGCCAAGAGACCCAGTACTTC	CASSLTRTTSGRQETQYF
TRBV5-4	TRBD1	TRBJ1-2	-	TGTGCCAGCAGCTTTTCAGGGGGCCAGGGCTACACCTTC	CASSFSGGQGYTF
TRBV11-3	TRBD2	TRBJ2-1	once	TGTGCCAGCAGCTTCGCTAGCGGGGGGGCCTCCGAGCAGTTCTTC	CASSFASGGASEQFF
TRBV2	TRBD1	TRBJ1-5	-	TGTGCCAGCAGGATCTCGGGACAGCAGAATCAGCCCCAGCATTTT	CASRISGQQNQPQHF
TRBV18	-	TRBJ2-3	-	TGTGCCAGCTCACCAGGGGGGGCCTACGGCACAGATACGCAGTATTTT	CASSPGGAYGTDTQYF
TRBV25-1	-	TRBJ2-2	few	TGTGCCAGCAGTTCCGCCCCGGCGAACACCGGGGAGCTGTTTTTT	CASSSAPANTGELFF
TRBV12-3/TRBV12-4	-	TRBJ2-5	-	TGTGCCAGCAGCTACTCCGGGGAGACCCAGTACTTC	CASSYSGETQYF
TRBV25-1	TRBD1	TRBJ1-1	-	TGTGCCAGCACCCCAACCGTGGGGGACAGGGAAGCTTTCTTT	CASTPTVGDREAFF
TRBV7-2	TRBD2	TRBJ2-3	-	TGTGCCAGCAGCTTAGTGTCCAGCGGGGGGGGGAGAGATACGCAGTATTTT	CASSLVSSGGGRDTQYF
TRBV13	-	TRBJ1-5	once	TGTGCCAGCAGCTCACGTAGAAGCAATCAGCCCCAGCATTTT	CASSSRRSNQPQHF
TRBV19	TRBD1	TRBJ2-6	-	TGTGCCAGTAGCATGGACAGGGCGACAGGGGCCAACGTCCTGACTTTC	CASSMDRATGANVLTF
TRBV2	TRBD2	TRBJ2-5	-	TGTGCCAGCAGCAGCGCGGCGGGGGGGGTAGAGACCCAGTACTTC	CASSSAAGGVETQYF
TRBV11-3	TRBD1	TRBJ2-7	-	TGTGCCAGCAGCCCCAGGACAGGGAGCTCCTACGAGCAGTACTTC	CASSPRTGSSYEQYF
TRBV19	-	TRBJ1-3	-	TGTGCCAGTAGTATACAGGGCGTCTCTGGAAACACCATATATTTT	CASSIQGVSGNTIYF
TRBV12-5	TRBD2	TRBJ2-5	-	TGTGCTAGTGGTTTGGGCACTAGCGGGGGGCAAGAGACCCAGTACTTC	CASGLGTSGGQETQYF
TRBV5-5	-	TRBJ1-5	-	TGTGCCAGCAGCTTGGGTGGGGGCCATCAGCCCCAGCATTTT	CASSLGGGHQPQHF
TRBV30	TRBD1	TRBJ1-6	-	TGTGCCTGGAGTACAGGGACAGGGAATTCACCCCTCCACTTT	CAWSTGTGNSPLHF
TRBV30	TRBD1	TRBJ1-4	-	TGTGCCGGACTCGGACAGGGGAATGAAAAACTGTTTTTT	CAGLGQGNEKLFF
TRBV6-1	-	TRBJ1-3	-	TGTGCCAGCAGTGAACCAGGGTCGGCACGAAACACCATATATTTT	CASSEPGSARNTIYF
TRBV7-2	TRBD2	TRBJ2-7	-	TGTGCCAGCAGGCCGACCGGGACTAGCATCGAGCAGTACTTC	CASRPTGTSIEQYF
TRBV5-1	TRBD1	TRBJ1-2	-	TGCGCCAGCAGCCCAAATAGCGGGACAGGGGATAGAAACTATGGCTACACCTTC	CASSPNSGTGDRNYGYTF
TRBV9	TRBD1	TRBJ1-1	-	TGTGCCAGCAGCCCAAGTCCAGACAGGGGAGAAACTTTCTTT	CASSPSPDRGETFF
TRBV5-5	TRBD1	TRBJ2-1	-	TGTGCCAGCAGCTTGACCCCGGGACAGCCAAACAATGAGCAGTTCTTC	CASSLTPGQPNNEQFF
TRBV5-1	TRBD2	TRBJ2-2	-	TGCGCCAGCAGTTTAGGGACTAGCGGACTCACCGGGGAGCTGTTTTTT	CASSLGTSGLTGELFF
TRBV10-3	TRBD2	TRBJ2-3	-	TGTGCCATCAGCCCAGCGGGGGGGCCGTCAGATACGCAGTATTTT	CAISPAGGPSDTQYF
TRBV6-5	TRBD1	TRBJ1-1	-	TGTGCCAGCAGCGACACAGGGGGCACTGAAGCTTTCTTT	CASSDTGGTEAFF